This T cell receptor beta chain was sequenced in a study of T cell clusters in autoimmune cytopenias. On the study more broadly: TRB sequencing had a median about 49,000 reads and approximately 2,500 distinct clonotypes per sample.

TRB was amplified from 250 ng of peripheral blood genomic DNA per sample. Notes on the study in general: TRB repertoire shifts in secondary cytopenia and chronic lymphocytic leukemia mostly reflected lymphoma, not autoimmunity. Primary autoimmune cytopenia patients seemingly lacked the physiological T cell clusters found in healthy donors. Exclusive TRB clusters were about 2.8-fold more numerous in healthy donors than in active autoimmune hepatitis.

CDR3 size: 14 residues. Germline CDR1 is SGHRS and CDR2 is YFSETQ. As to this clonotype: The antigen is not known.

One tube held mixed TRB-A and TRB-B primer pools for touch-down PCR. Reprocessing the multiplex PCR reads, TCRdb reports a single entry for every CDR3 protein and omits DNA. This sample's table reports some 7,600 distinct CDR3 sequences. The rearrangement links TRBV5-1 to TRBJ1-4; there is no DNA to check the TCRdb D call of TRBD1. The receptor comes from a human donor with an autoimmune cytopenia or autoimmune hepatitis (not recorded which). Sequencing was performed on peripheral blood. CDR3 region: CASSSDRGREKLFF.